This T cell receptor (beta chain) was obtained from a study of CD8 T cells in ankylosing spondylitis. Notes on the study in general: Disease-linked clones bore a CD8+ phenotype and were relatively rare in peripheral blood.

Comments on this clonotype: Antigen: not known.

Using its own MiXCR run on the 5' RACE reads, TCRdb lists one record per CDR3 protein. The sample holds roughly 160,000 distinct CDR3 sequences, 9.8% seen once. This TCR was sampled from a female donor with ankylosing spondylitis or in good health (not recorded which). What was sequenced was blood, either unsorted or a sorted T cell fraction (not recorded which).

The CDR3 protein is CASKTDGYSNQPQHF. The CDR3 region has the DNA TGTGCCAGCAAAACTGACGGGTATAGCAATCAGCCCCAGCATTTT. The chain combines TRBV28 with TRBJ1-5; D gene uncertain. Germline loops: CDR1 MDHEN, CDR2 SYDVKM. The CDR3 spans 15 residues. The V gene lost 7 bases and the J gene lost 0 bases, with 13 bases spanning the gap.